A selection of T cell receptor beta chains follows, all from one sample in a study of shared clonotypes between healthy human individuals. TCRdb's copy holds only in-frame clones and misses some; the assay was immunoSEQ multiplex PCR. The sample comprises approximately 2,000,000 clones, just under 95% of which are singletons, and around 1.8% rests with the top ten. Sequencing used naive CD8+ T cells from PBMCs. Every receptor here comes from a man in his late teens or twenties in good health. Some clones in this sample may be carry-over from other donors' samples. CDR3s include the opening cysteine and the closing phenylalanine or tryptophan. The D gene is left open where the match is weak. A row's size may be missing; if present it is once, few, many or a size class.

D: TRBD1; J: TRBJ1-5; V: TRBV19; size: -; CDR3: CASSTPDRGQPQHF; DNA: TGTGCCAGTAGTACCCCGGACAGGGGTCAGCCCCAGCATTTT
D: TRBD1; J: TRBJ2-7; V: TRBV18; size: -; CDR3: CASSPDRVYEQYF; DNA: TGTGCCAGCTCACCTGACAGGGTGTACGAGCAGTACTTC
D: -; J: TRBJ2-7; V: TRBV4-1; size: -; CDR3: CASSQTIERSYEQYF; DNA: TGCGCCAGCAGCCAGACTATAGAGCGATCGTACGAGCAGTACTTC
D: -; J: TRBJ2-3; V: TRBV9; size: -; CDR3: CASSVVGQGSAAVAQYF; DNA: TGTGCCAGCAGCGTAGTTGGTCAGGGCTCGGCGGCGGTCGCGCAGTATTTT
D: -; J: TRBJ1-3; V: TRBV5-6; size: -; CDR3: CASSWANSGNTIYF; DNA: TGTGCCAGCAGCTGGGCGAACTCTGGAAACACCATATATTTT
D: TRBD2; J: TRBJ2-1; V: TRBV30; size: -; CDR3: CAWSFGTSADEQFF; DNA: TGTGCCTGGAGTTTCGGAACTAGCGCGGATGAGCAGTTCTTC
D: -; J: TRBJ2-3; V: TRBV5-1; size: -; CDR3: CASSLGLDGTDTQYF; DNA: TGCGCCAGCAGCTTGGGTTTGGACGGTACAGATACGCAGTATTTT
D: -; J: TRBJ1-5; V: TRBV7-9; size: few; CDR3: CASSLGTGLGQPQHF; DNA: TGTGCCAGCAGCTTGGGAACAGGGTTGGGTCAGCCCCAGCATTTT
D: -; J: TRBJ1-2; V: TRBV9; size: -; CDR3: CASSSDPYYGYTF; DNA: TGTGCCAGCAGCTCCGACCCCTACTATGGCTACACCTTC
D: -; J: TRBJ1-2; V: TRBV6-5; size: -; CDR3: CASSYSGGGGYTF; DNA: TGTGCCAGCAGTTACTCTGGGGGTGGCGGCTACACCTTC